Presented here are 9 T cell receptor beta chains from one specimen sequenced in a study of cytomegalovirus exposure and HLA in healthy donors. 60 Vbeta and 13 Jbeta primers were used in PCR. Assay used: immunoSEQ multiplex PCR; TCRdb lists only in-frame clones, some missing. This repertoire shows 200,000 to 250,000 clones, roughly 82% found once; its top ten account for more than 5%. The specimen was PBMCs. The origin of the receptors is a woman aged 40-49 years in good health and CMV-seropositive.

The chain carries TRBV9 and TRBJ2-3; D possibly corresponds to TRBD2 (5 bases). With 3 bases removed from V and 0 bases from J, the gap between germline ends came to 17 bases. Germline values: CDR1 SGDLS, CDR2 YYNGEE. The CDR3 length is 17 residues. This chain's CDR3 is CASSALGEGPSTDTQYF. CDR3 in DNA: TGTGCCAGCAGCGCTTTGGGCGAGGGCCCGAGCACAGATACGCAGTATTTT.

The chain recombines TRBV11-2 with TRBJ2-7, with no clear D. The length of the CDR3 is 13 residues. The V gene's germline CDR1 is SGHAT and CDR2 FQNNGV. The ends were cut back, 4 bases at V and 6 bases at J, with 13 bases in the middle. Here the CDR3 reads CASSSVQTGEQYF. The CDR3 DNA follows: TGTGCCAGCAGCTCTGTTCAAACGGGCGAGCAGTACTTC.

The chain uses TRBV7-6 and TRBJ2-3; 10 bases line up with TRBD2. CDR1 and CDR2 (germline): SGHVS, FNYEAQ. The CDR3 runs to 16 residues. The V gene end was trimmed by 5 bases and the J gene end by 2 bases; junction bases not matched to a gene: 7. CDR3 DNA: TGTGCCAGCAGCCCTGGACTAGCGGAAGACACAGATACGCAGTATTTT. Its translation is CASSPGLAEDTDTQYF.

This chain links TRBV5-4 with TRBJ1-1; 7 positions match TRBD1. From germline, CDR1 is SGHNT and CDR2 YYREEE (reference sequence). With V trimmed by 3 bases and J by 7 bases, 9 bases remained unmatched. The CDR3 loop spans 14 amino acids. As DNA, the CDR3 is TGTGCCAGCAGCTCTTATCAGGGGGAAGTTGAAGCTTTCTTT. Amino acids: CASSSYQGEVEAFF.

The CDR3 DNA reads as TGCGCCAGCGTATGGGAGGAAGACTACGAGCAGTACTTC. Its protein is CASVWEEDYEQYF. The chain carries TRBV5-1 and TRBJ2-7, with TRBD2 as a possible D gene (6 bases). The ends were cut back, 7 bases at V and 3 bases at J, with 14 bases in the middle. Germline values: CDR1 SGHRS, CDR2 YFSETQ. The CDR3 has 13 residues.

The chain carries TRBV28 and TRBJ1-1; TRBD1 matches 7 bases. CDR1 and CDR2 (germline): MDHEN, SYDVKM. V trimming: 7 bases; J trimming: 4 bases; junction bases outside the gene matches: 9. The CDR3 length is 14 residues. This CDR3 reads CASTLRGRGTEAFF. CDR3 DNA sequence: TGTGCCAGCACCTTAAGGGGGCGCGGCACTGAAGCTTTCTTT.

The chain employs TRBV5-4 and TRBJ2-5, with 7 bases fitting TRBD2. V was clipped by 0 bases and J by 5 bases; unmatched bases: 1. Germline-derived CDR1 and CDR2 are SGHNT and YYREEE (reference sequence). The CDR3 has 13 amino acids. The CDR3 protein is CASSLAGGETQYF. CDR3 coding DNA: TGTGCCAGCAGCTTGGCCGGGGGGGAGACCCAGTACTTC.

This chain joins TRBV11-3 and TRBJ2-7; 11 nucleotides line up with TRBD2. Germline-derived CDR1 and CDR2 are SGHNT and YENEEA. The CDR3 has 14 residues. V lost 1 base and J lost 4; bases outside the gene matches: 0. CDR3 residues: CASSLVAGGYEQYF. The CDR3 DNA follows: TGTGCCAGCAGCTTAGTAGCGGGAGGGTACGAGCAGTACTTC.

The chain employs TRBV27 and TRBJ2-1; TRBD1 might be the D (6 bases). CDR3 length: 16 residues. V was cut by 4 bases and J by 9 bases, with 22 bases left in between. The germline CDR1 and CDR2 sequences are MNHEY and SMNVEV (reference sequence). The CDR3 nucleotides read TGTGCCAGCAGTTATCGTCCGGGACACCCGTACGGTGAGCAGTTCTTC. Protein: CASSYRPGHPYGEQFF.